This T cell receptor beta chain was retrieved from a study of T-cell reconstitution after alpha-beta-depleted transplantation in children. This clonotype was observed many times. No antigen is known for it. Study observations and caveats: A year post-transplant, T-cell counts and diversity derived mostly from newly produced T cells. The origin of alpha-beta T cells about two months after transplant was reportedly several hundred expanded graft clones.

The length of the CDR3 is 17 residues. Germline-derived CDR1 and CDR2 are MGHRA and YSYEKL. Trimming stripped 0 bases from V and 0 bases from J, with 13 bases between. Preparation of the TCRbeta library used unique molecular identifiers. TCRdb independently ran MiXCR on the PCR reads; one entry per CDR3 protein. The sample shows more than 200,000 distinct CDR3 sequences, 20% to 30% of them seen only once. This TCR came from a female patient between 2 and 15 years old who had a stem cell transplant for congenital amegakaryocytic thrombocytopenia, so the T cells may come from the graft donor. Source: PBMCs, mostly from graft donor cells, taken 360 days after TCRalphabeta/CD19-depleted stem cell transplant. The chain uses TRBV4-1 and TRBJ2-3; D possibly corresponds to TRBD1 (5 bases). The CDR3, as DNA: TGCGCCAGCAGCCAAGACCTGGGGCGAGCCAGCACAGATACGCAGTATTTT. Translated: CASSQDLGRASTDTQYF.